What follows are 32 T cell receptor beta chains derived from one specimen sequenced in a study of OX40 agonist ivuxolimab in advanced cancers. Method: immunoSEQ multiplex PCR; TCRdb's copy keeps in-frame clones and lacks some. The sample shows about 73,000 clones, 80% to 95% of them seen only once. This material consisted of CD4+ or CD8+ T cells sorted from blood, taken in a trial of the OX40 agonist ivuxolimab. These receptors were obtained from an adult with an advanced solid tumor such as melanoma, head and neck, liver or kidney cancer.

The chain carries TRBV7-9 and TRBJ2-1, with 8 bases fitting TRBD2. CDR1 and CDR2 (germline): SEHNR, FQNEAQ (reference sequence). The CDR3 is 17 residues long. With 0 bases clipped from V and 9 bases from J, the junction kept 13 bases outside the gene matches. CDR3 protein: CASSLALASGRLGEQFF. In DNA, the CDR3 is TGTGCCAGCAGCTTAGCGCTTGCCAGCGGGAGACTGGGTGAGCAGTTCTTC.

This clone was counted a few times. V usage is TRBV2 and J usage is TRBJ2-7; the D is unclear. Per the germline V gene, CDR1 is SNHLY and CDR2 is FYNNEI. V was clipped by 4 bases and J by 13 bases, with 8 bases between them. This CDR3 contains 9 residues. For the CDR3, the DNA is TGTGCCAGCAGTGGCGGCAGCTACTTC. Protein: CASSGGSYF.

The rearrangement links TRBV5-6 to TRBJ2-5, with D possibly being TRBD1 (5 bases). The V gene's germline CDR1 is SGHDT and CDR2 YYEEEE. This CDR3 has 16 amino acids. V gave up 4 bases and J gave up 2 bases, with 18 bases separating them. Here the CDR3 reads CASSLHRGGGQETQYF. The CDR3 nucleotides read TGTGCCAGCAGCCTCCATAGGGGTGGCGGTCAAGAGACCCAGTACTTC.

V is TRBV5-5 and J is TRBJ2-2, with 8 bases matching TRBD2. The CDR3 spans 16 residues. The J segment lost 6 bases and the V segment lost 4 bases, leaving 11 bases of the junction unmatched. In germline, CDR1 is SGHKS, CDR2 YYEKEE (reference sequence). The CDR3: CASSGLAGSGAGELFF. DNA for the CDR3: TGTGCCAGCAGCGGGTTAGCGGGATCGGGGGCCGGGGAGCTGTTTTTT.

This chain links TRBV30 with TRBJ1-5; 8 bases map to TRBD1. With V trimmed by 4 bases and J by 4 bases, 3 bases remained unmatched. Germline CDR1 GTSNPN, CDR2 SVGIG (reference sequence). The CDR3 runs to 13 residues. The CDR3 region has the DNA TGTGCCTGGAAAGACAGGGGAAATCAGCCCCAGCATTTT. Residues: CAWKDRGNQPQHF.

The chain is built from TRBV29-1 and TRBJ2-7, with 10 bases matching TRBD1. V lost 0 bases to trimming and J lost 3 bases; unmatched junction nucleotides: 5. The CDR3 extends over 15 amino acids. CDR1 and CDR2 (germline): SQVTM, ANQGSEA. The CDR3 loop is CSVEEPGQGHYEQYF. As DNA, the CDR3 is TGCAGCGTTGAAGAACCGGGACAGGGGCACTACGAGCAGTACTTC.

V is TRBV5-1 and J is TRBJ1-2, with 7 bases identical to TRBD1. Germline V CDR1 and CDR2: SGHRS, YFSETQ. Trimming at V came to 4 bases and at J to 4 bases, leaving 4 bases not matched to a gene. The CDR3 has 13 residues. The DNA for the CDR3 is TGCGCCAGCAGCGACAGGGTGAGCTATGGCTACACCTTC. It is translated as CASSDRVSYGYTF.

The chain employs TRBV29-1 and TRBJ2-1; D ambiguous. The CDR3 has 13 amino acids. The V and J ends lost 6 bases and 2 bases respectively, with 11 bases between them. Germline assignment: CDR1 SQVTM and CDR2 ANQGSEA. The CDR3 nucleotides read TGCAGCGTAGGCCGAGAGACCTACAATGAGCAGTTCTTC. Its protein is CSVGRETYNEQFF.

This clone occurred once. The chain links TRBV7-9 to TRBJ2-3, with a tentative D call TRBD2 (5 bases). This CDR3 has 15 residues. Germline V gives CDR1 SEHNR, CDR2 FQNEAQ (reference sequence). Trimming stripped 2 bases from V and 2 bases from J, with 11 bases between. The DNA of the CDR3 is TGTGCCAGCAGCTTAACCAGCGGAGCCACAGATACGCAGTATTTT. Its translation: CASSLTSGATDTQYF.

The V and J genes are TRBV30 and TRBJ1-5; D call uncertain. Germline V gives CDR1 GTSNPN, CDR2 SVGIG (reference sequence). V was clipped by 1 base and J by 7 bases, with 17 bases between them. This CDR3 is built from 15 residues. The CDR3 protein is CAWSDWGGFRQPQHF. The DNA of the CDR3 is TGTGCCTGGAGTGATTGGGGAGGATTTCGGCAGCCCCAGCATTTT.

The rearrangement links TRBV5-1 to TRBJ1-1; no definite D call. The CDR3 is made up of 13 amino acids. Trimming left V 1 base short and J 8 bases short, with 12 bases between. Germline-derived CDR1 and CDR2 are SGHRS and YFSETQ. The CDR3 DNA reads TGCGCCAGCAGCTTGTCCGGGCCCTCAGAAGCTTTCTTT. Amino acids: CASSLSGPSEAFF.

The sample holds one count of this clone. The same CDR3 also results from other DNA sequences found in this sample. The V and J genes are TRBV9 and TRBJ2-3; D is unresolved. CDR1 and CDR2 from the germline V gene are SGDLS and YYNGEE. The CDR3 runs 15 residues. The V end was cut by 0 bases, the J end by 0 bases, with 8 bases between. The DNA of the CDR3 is TGTGCCAGCAGCGTAGGAGGAGCTAGCACAGATACGCAGTATTTT. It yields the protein CASSVGGASTDTQYF.

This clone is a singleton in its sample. The CDR3 nucleotides read TGCGCCAGCGGCTCCATGGAGGGGGCTGGAAACACCATATATTTT. This gives the protein CASGSMEGAGNTIYF. V is TRBV5-1 and J is TRBJ1-3; weak D call: TRBD1 (6 bases). Germline loops: CDR1 SGHRS, CDR2 YFSETQ. The V end lost 7 bases, the J end lost 2 bases, and 16 bases lay between the germline ends. This CDR3 has 15 amino acids.

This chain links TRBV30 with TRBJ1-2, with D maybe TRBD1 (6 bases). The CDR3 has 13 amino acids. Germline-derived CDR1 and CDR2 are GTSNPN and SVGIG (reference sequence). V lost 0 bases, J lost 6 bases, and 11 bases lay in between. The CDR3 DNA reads TGTGCCTGGAGTGTAGGGCAGGGGAATGGCTACACCTTC. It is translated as CAWSVGQGNGYTF.

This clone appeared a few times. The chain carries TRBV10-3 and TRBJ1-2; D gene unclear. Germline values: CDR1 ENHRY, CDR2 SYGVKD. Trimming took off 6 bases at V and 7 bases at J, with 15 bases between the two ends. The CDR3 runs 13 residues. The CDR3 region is CAISGSEDGGYTF. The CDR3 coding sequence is TGTGCCATCAGCGGCAGTGAAGATGGTGGCTACACCTTC.

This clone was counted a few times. This chain's CDR3 is CASSQTDRTNYGYTF. CDR3 sequence (DNA): TGTGCCAGCAGCCAAACTGACAGGACTAACTATGGCTACACCTTC. V gene TRBV4-2 combines with J gene TRBJ1-2; tentatively, D is TRBD1 (6 bases). With 2 bases removed from V and 0 bases from J, the gap between germline ends came to 10 bases. Germline V gene data show CDR1 as LGHNA and CDR2 as YNFKEQ. The CDR3 is made up of 15 amino acids.

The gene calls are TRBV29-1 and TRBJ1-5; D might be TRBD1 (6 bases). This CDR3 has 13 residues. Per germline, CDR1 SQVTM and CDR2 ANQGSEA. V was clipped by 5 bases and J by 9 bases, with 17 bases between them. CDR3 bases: TGCAGCGTTATAATACAGGGTGCAGGGCCCCAGCATTTT. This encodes CSVIIQGAGPQHF. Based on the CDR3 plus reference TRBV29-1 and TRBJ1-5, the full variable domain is SAVISQKPSRDICQRGTSLTIQCQVDSQVTMMFWYRQQPGQSLTLIATANQGSEATYESGFVIDKFPISRPNLTFSTLTVSNMSPEDSSIYLCSVIIQGAGPQHFGDGTRLSIL.

The DNA of the CDR3 is TGCGCCAGCAGCTTGCAGGGGTATGACGAAAAACTGTTTTTT. This gives the protein CASSLQGYDEKLFF. The chain uses TRBV5-1 and TRBJ1-4, with D possibly TRBD1 on 6 matching bases. This CDR3 contains 14 residues. Per the germline V gene, CDR1 is SGHRS and CDR2 is YFSETQ. Trimming pared 1 base from V and 8 bases from J, leaving 12 bases between. The variable domain in full, completed from reference TRBV5-1 and TRBJ1-4, reads KAGVTQTPRYLIKTRGQQVTLSCSPISGHRSVSWYQQTPGQGLQFLFEYFSETQRNKGNFPGRFSGRQFSNSRSEMNVSTLELGDSALYLCASSLQGYDEKLFFGSGTQLSVL.

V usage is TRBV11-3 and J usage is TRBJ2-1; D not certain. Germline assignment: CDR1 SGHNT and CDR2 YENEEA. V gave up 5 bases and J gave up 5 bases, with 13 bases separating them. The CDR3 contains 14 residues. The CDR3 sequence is CASSTGPWDNEQFF. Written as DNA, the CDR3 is TGTGCCAGCAGCACCGGGCCGTGGGACAATGAGCAGTTCTTC.

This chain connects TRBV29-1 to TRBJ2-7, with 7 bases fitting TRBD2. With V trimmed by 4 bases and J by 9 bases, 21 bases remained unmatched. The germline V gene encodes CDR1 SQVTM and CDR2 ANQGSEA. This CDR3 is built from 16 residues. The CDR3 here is CSVVGGSGGREGRQYF. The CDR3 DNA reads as TGCAGCGTTGTCGGGGGGTCTGGCGGGAGAGAGGGGAGGCAGTACTTC.

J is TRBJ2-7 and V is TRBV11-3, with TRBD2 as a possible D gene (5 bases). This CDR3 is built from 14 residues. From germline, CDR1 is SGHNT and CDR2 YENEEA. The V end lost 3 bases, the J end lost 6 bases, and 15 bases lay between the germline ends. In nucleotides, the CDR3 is TGTGCCAGCAGCTTTACGGGTGGAGGATCCGAGCAGTACTTC. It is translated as CASSFTGGGSEQYF.

The CDR3 loop is CASRLDGFSNQPQHF. CDR3 sequence (DNA): TGTGCCAGCAGGTTGGACGGCTTTAGCAATCAGCCCCAGCATTTT. The chain is built from TRBV6-1 and TRBJ1-5; D not certain. The CDR3 is 15 residues long. Germline V gene sequence: CDR1 MNHNS, CDR2 SASEGT. The V and J ends lost 6 bases and 0 bases respectively, with 12 bases between them.

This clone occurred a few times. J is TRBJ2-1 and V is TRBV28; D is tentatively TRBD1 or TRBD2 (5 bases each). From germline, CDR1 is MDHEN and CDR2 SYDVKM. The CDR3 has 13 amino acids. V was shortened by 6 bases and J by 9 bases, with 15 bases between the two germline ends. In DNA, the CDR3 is TGTGCCAGCAGCCCGGGACCCCGGGGTGAGCAGTTCTTC. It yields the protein CASSPGPRGEQFF.

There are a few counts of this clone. The CDR3 protein is CASSRAVGANVLTF. CDR3 in DNA: TGTGCCAGCAGCCGCGCGGTTGGGGCCAACGTCCTGACTTTC. The genes are TRBV14 and TRBJ2-6, with D hard to call. Germline V gene lookup returns CDR1 SGHDN and CDR2 FVKESK. The CDR3 covers 14 residues. Trimming left V 4 bases short and J 3 bases short, with 7 bases between.

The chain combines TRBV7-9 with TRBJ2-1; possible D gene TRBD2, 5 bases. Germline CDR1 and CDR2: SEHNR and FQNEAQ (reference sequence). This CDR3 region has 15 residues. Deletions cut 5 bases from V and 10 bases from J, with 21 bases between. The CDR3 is CASSQAAINSVEQFF. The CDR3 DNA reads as TGTGCCAGCAGCCAAGCGGCAATAAACTCCGTGGAGCAGTTCTTC.

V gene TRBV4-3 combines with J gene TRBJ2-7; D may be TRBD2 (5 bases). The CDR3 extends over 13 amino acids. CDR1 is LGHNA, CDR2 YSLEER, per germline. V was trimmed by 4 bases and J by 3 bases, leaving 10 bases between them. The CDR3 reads CASSLGLRYEQYF. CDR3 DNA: TGCGCCAGCAGCCTCGGACTGCGCTACGAGCAGTACTTC.

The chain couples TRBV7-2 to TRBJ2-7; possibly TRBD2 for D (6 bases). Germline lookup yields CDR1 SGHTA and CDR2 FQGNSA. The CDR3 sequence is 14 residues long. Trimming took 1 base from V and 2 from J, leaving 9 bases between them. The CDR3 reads CASSLGGTAYEQYF. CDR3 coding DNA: TGTGCCAGCAGCTTAGGCGGGACTGCCTACGAGCAGTACTTC.

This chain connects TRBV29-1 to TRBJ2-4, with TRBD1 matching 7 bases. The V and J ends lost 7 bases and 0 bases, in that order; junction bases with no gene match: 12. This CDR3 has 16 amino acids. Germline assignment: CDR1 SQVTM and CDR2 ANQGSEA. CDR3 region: CSEEGQKLLAKNIQYF. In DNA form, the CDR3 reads TGCAGCGAAGAGGGACAGAAATTACTAGCCAAAAACATTCAGTACTTC.

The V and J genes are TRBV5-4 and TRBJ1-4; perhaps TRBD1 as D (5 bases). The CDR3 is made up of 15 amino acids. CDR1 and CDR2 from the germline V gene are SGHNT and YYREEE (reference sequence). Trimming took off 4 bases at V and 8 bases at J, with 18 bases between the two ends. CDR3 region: CASSLGGRAEEKLFF. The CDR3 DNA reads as TGTGCCAGCAGCCTGGGTGGCAGGGCGGAGGAAAAACTGTTTTTT. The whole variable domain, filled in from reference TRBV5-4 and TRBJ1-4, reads ETGVTQSPTHLIKTRGQQVTLRCSSQSGHNTVSWYQQALGQGPQFIFQYYREEENGRGNFPPRFSGLQFPNYSSELNVNALELDDSALYLCASSLGGRAEEKLFFGSGTQLSVL.

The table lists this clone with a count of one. CDR3 amino acids: CASSYRVTSNQPQHF. In nucleotides, the CDR3 is TGTGCCAGCAGTTACAGGGTGACGAGCAATCAGCCCCAGCATTTT. The chain is built from TRBV5-6 and TRBJ1-5; D may be TRBD1 (6 bases). V lost 5 bases and J 1 base, leaving 13 bases between the germline ends. The CDR3 sequence is 15 residues long. Germline V gene lookup returns CDR1 SGHDT and CDR2 YYEEEE. The full variable domain, its missing parts supplied by reference TRBV5-6 and TRBJ1-5, is DAGVTQSPTHLIKTRGQQVTLRCSPKSGHDTVSWYQQALGQGPQFIFQYYEEEERQRGNFPDRFSGHQFPNYSSELNVNALLLGDSALYLCASSYRVTSNQPQHFGDGTRLSIL.

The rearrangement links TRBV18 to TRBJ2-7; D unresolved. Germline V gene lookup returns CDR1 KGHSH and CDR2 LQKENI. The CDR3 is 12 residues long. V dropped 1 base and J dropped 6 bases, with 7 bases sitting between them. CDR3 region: CASSPLVGEQYF. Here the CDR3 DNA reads TGTGCCAGCTCACCACTGGTTGGCGAGCAGTACTTC.

The CDR3 loop reads CASSRFSTGELFF. In nucleotides, the CDR3 is TGTGCCAGCAGCCGGTTCAGTACCGGGGAGCTGTTTTTT. This rearrangement joins TRBV28 to TRBJ2-2; the D is unclear. Germline CDR1 and CDR2: MDHEN and SYDVKM. V was trimmed by 6 bases and J by 5 bases, leaving 10 bases between them. The CDR3 loop spans 13 amino acids.